This T cell receptor beta chain was sequenced during a study of technical replicates of blood from several donors. The data were produced by immunoSEQ multiplex PCR, yet TCRdb's version contains in-frame clones alone and is incomplete. The sample has tens of thousands of clones; approximately 96% are singletons. In germline, CDR1 is MNHEY, CDR2 SVGAGI. V was clipped by 6 bases and J by 4 bases; unmatched bases: 9. The CDR3 loop spans 15 amino acids. This TCR was recovered from a human donor in good health. Sample: T cells isolated from PBMCs. The chain employs TRBV6-5 and TRBJ2-5, with 9 positions matching TRBD1. As DNA, the CDR3 is TGTGCCAGCAGGCCGGGGGGACAGGGACGAGAGACCCAGTACTTC. Its translation: CASRPGGQGRETQYF.